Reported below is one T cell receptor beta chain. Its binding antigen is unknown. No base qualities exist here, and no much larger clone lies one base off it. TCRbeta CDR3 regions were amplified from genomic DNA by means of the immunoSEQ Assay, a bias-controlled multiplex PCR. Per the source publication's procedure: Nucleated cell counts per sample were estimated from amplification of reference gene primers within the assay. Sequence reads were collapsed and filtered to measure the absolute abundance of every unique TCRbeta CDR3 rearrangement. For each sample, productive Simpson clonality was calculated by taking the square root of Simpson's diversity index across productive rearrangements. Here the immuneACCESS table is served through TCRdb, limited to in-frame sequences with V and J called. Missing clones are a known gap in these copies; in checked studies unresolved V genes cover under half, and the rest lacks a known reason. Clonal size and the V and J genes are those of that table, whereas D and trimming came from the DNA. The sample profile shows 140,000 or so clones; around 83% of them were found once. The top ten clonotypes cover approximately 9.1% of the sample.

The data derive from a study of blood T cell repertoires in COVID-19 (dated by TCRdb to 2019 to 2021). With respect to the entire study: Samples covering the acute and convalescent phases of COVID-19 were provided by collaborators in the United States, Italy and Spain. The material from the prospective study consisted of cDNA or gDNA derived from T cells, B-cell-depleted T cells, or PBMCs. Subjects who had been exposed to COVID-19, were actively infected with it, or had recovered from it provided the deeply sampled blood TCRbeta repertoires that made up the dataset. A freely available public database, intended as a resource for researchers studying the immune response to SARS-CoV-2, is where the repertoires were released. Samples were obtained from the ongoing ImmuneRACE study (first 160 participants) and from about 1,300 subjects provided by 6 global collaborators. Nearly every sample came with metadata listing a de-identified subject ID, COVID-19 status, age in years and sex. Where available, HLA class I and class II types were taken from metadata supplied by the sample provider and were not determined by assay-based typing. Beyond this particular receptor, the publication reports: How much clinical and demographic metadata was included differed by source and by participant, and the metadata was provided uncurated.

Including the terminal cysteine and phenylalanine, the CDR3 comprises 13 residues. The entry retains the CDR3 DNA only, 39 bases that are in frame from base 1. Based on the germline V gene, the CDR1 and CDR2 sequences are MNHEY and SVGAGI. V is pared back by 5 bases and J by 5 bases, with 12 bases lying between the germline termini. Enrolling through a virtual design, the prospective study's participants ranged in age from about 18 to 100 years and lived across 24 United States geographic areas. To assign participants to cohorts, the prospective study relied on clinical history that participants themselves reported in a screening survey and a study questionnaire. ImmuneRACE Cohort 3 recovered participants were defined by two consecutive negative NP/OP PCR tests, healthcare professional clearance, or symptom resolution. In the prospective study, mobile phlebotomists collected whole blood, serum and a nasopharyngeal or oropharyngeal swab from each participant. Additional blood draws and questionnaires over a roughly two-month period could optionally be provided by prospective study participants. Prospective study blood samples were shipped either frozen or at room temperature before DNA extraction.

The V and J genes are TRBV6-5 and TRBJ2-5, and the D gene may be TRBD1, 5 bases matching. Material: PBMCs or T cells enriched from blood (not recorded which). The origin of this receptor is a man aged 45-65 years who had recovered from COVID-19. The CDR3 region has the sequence CASSQRGRETQYF. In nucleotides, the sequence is TGTGCCAGCAGTCAAAGGGGTCGGGAGACCCAGTACTTC.